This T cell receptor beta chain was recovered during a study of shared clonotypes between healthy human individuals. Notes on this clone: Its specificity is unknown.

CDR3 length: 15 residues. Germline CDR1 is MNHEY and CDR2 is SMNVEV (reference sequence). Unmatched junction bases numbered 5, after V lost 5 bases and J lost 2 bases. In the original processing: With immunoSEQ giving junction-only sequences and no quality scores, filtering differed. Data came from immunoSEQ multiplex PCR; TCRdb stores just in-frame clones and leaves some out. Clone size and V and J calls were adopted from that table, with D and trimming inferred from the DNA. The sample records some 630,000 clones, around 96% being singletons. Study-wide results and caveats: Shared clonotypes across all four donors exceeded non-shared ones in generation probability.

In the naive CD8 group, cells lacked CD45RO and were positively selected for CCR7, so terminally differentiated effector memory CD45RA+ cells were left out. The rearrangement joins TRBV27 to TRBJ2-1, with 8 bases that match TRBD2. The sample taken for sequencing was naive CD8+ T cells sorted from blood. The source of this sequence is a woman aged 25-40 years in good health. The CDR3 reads CASSTGLGPYNEQFF. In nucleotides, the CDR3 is TGTGCCAGCAGTACGGGACTAGGTCCCTACAATGAGCAGTTCTTC.